This T cell receptor (beta chain) was recorded in a study of T cells in Graves' hyperthyroidism and ophthalmopathy. The CDR3 consists of 14 residues. Germline V CDR1 and CDR2: MNHEY, SMNVEV (reference sequence). Between the trimmed V and J ends, which lost 3 bases and 4 bases, there was a span of 12 bases. RNA transcripts provided the source from which TCR beta CDR3 regions were amplified. When the TCR CDR3 underwent first-round RT-PCR, the HTBI primer set was used. MiXCR was run by TCRdb on the multiplex PCR reads, yielding one entry per CDR3 protein. The sample holds hundreds of thousands of distinct CDR3 sequences, about 16% seen once. A few counts support this clonotype. Its antigen is not identified. Study-wide points: Peripheral blood also featured most of the thyroid clonotypes expanded above 0.001.

This rearrangement joins TRBV27 to TRBJ1-1; D is possibly TRBD1 (5 bases). The specimen sequenced was blood. The sequence came from a woman aged 30 to 39 with Graves' hyperthyroidism. The CDR3 protein is CASSLRQRVTEAFF. DNA for the CDR3: TGTGCCAGCAGTTTGAGACAGAGGGTCACTGAAGCTTTCTTT.